What follows are 10 T cell receptor beta chains derived from one specimen sequenced in a study of blood T cells in healthy people across ages. Using a J-beta primer mix together with a sample-barcoded 5' primer, a second PCR was run for roughly 7 to 11 cycles. TCRdb reprocessed the 5' RACE reads with MiXCR, giving one entry per CDR3 protein. The sample includes roughly 1.9 million distinct CDR3 sequences, about two fifths of them seen just once. Sequenced input: blood. The receptors derive from a human donor in good health.

The V gene is TRBV4-2, the J gene TRBJ2-5; 9 bases are shared with TRBD1. The J call is in doubt because the DNA end fits TRBJ2-7 better. CDR1 LGHNA and CDR2 YNFKEQ come from the germline V gene. The CDR3 contains 15 residues. DNA of the CDR3: TGTGCCAGCAGCCAAGTGGGACAGGGCTTTGACGAGCAGTACTTC. Its translation: CASSQVGQGFDEQYF.

The V call is TRBV7-9, the J call TRBJ2-5; D not certain. The assigned J gene may be wrong: the sequence end matches TRBJ2-1 better. Germline V gene sequence: CDR1 SEHNR, CDR2 FQNEAQ (reference sequence). The CDR3 loop spans 14 amino acids. The CDR3 DNA reads as TGTGCCAGCAGCCCAGACCGGTACCAAGAGACCCAGTTCTTC. It codes for CASSPDRYQETQFF.

The CDR3 DNA reads TGTGCCAGCAGCTCTAACAGAAAGATTCAGCCCCAGCATTTT. It yields the protein CASSSNRKIQPQHF. This sequence joins TRBV7-8 and TRBJ1-5; no clear D gene. CDR3 length: 14 amino acids. The V gene's germline CDR1 is SGHVS and CDR2 FQNEAQ. The ends were cut back, 4 bases at V and 6 bases at J, with 13 bases in the middle.

The chain is built from TRBV27 and TRBJ1-5; 9 nucleotides align to TRBD1. Unmatched junction bases numbered 9, after V lost 1 base and J lost 5 bases. The CDR3 length is 17 residues. CDR1 is MNHEY and CDR2 is SMNVEV in the germline V gene (reference sequence). CDR3 bases: TGTGCCAGCAGTTTATTGGGACAGGGTAATCGGTATCAGCCCCAGCATTTT. Amino acids: CASSLLGQGNRYQPQHF.

The V and J genes are TRBV7-8 and TRBJ1-2; possible D gene TRBD1, 5 bases. V was trimmed by 5 bases and J by 4 bases, leaving 17 bases between them. The CDR3 has 15 residues. CDR1 SGHVS and CDR2 FQNEAQ come from the germline V gene. The CDR3 nucleotides read TGTGCCAGCAGCCCCCACTTACAGGATCTCTATGGCTACACCTTC. It translates to CASSPHLQDLYGYTF.

This clonotype was recorded a few times. V and J are TRBV27 and TRBJ1-1; 8 bases are shared with TRBD1. Germline V CDR1 and CDR2: MNHEY, SMNVEV (reference sequence). The CDR3 consists of 14 residues. V dropped 5 bases and J dropped 5; count of bases not matched to a gene: 7. The CDR3 here is CASSSIQGVTEAFF. In nucleotides, the CDR3 is TGTGCCAGCAGTAGTATACAGGGGGTAACTGAAGCTTTCTTT.

CDR3: CASSQVGDSNQPQHF. The DNA for the CDR3 is TGTGCCAGCAGCCAAGTAGGAGACAGTAATCAGCCCCAGCATTTT. This chain links TRBV4-2 with TRBJ1-5, with D perhaps TRBD1 (5 bases). Germline V CDR1 and CDR2: LGHNA, YNFKEQ. CDR3 length: 15 residues. Between the trimmed V and J ends, which lost 1 base and 4 bases, there was a span of 11 bases.

This chain connects TRBV20-1 to TRBJ2-5, with D possibly called TRBD1 or TRBD2 (6 bases each). The CDR3 is 17 amino acids. CDR1 is DFQATT, CDR2 SNEGSKA, per germline (reference sequence). Trimming shortened V by 3 bases and J by 4 bases, and 24 bases separated the two germline ends. This CDR3 reads CSASLRGRAGFRETQYF. The DNA of the CDR3 is TGCAGTGCTAGCCTCAGGGGCAGGGCGGGGTTCAGAGAGACCCAGTACTTC.

The chain is built from TRBV12-3 or TRBV12-4 and TRBJ2-1, with TRBD2 matching 11 bases. The trim removed 8 bases at V and 0 bases at J, leaving 15 bases unmatched. The CDR3 has 19 amino acids. The chain's CDR3 is CASPRRLLAGVSSYNEQFF. CDR3 coding DNA: TGTGCCAGCCCCCGAAGGTTACTAGCGGGGGTGAGCTCCTACAATGAGCAGTTCTTC.

V and J are TRBV20-1 and TRBJ1-6; unclear D gene. CDR3 length equals 13 residues. Trimming left V 4 bases short and J 4 bases short, with 8 bases between. The germline V gene has CDR1 DFQATT and CDR2 SNEGSKA (reference sequence). Here the CDR3 reads CSATPGYNSPLHF. The CDR3 coding sequence is TGCAGTGCTACCCCGGGGTATAATTCACCCCTCCACTTT.